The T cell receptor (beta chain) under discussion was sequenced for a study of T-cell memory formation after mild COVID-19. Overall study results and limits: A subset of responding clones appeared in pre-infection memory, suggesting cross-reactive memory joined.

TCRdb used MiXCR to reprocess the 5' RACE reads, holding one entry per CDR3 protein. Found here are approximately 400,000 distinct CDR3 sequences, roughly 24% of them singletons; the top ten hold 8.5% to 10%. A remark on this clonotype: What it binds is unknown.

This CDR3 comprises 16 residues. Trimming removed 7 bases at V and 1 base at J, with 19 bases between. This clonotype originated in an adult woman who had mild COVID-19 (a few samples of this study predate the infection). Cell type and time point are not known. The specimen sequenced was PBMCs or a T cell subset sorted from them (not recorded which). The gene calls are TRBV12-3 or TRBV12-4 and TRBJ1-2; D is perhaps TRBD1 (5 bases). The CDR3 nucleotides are TGTGCCAGCACTACTTGGGGGAGAGGCCTTAACTATGGCTACACCTTC. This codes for CASTTWGRGLNYGYTF.